This TCR beta chain was retrieved from a study of identical twins. Unique molecular identifiers were present on the cDNA, and a universal primer site came from template switching. TCRdb reanalysed the 5' RACE reads using MiXCR and keeps one entry per CDR3 protein. The table has 1.5 million to 2 million distinct CDR3 sequences, 32% seen once. With respect to this clonotype: Its antigen is not known.

Study results and caveats: Sequences that were beta out-of-frame showed weaker excess twin sharing. Without tracking the same donors, conclusions rested on cross-sectional statistical analysis.

This CDR3 spans 15 amino acids. The origin of this receptor is a newborn girl in good health. The chain combines TRBV21-1 with TRBJ2-3; the table's D gene call, TRBD2, was not cross checked with the DNA. TRBV21-1 is marked as a pseudogene. Sequencing used cord blood. The CDR3 nucleotides are TGTGCCAGCAGCAATATCGGGGAGGGCACAGATACGCAGTATTTT. The encoded protein is CASSNIGEGTDTQYF.